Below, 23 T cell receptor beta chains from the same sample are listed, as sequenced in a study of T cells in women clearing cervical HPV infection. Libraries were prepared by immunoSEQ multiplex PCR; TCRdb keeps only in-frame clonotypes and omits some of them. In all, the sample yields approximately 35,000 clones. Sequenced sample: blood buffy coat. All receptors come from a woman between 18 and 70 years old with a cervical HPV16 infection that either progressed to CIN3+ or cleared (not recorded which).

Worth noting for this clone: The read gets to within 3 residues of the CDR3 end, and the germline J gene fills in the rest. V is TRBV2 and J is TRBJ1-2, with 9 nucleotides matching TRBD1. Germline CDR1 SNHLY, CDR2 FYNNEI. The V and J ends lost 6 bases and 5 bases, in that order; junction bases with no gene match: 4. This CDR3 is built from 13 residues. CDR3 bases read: TGTGCCAGCAGGACACAGGGGGCTTATGGC. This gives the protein CASRTQGAYG. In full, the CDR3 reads CASRTQGAYGYTF.

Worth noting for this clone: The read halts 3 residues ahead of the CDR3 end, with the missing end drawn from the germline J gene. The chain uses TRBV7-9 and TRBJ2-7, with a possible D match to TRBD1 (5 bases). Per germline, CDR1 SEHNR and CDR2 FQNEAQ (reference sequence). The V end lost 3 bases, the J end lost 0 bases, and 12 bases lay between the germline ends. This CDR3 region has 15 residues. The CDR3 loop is CASSFGPGNSYEQYF. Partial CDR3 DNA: TGTGCCAGCAGCTTTGGACCAGGGAACTCCTACGAG.

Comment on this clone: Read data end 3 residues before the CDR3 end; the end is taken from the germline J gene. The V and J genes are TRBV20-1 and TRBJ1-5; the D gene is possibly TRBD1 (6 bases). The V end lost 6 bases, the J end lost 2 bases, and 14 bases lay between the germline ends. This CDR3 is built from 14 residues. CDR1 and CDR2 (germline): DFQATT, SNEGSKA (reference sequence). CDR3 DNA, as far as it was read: TGCAGTGCACCTGGTAGACAGGGCAATCAGCCC. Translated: CSAPGRQGNQP. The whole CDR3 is CSAPGRQGNQPQHF.

The sequenced part of the CDR3 DNA is TGTGCCAGCAGCTTTGGCTCAGATACG. This encodes CASSFGSDT. The full CDR3 reads CASSFGSDTQYF. The V gene is TRBV7-3, the J gene TRBJ2-3; D call uncertain. The read falls 3 residues short of the CDR3 end, and the missing part is taken from the germline J gene. This CDR3 spans 12 amino acids. Germline V gene data show CDR1 as SGHTA and CDR2 as FQGTGA. The V end lost 3 bases, the J end lost 4 bases, and 5 bases lay between the germline ends.

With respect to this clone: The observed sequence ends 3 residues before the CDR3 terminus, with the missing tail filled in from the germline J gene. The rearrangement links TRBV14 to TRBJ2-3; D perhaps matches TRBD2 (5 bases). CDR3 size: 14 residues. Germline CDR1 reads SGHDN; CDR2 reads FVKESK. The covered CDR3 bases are TGTGCCAGCAGCCAATTGCTACAGTCGGGGTCG. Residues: CASSQLLQSGS. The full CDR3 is CASSQLLQSGSQYF.

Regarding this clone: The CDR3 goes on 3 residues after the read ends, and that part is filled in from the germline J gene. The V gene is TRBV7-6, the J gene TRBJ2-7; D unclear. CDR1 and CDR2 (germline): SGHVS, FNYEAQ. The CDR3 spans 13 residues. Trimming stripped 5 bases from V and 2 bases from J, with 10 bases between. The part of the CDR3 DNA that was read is TGTGCCAGCAGCCCCCCGTCAGCCTACGAG. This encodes CASSPPSAYE. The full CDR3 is CASSPPSAYEQYF.

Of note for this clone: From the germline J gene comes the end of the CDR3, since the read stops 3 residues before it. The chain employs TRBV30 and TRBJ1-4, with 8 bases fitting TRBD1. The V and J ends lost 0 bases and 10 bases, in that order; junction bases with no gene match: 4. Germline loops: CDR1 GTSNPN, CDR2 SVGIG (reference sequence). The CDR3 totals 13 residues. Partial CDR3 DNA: TGTGCCTGGAGTGTTAGCGGACAGGGAAAA. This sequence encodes CAWSVSGQGK. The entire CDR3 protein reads CAWSVSGQGKLFF. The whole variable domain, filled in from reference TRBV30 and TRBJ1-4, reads SQTIHQWPATLVQPVGSPLSLECTVEGTSNPNLYWYRQAAGRGLQLLFYSVGIGQISSEVPQNLSASRPQDRQFILSSKKLLLSDSGFYLCAWSVSGQGKLFFGSGTQLSVL.

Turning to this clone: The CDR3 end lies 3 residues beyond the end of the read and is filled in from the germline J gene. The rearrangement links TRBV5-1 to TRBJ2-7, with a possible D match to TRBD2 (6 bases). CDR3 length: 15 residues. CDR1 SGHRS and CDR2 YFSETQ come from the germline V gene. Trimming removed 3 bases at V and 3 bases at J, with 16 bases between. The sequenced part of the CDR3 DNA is TGCGCCAGCAGCTACGGAGGGCAGGAAAACTACGAG. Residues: CASSYGGQENYE. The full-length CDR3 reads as CASSYGGQENYEQYF.

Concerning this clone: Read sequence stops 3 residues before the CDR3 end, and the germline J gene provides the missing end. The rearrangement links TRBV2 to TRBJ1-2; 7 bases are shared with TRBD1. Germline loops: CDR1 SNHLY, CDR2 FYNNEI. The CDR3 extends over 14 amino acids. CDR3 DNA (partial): TGTGCCAGCAGCCAGACAGGGCACCCAGATACC. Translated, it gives CASSQTGHPDT. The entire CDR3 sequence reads CASSQTGHPDTYTF.

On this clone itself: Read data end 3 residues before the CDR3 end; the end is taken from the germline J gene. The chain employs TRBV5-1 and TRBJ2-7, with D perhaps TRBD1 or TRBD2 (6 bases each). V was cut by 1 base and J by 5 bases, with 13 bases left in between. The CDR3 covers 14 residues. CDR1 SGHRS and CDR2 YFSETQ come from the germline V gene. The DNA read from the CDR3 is TGCGCCAGCAGCTTGACAGGGAGGTCTGACGAG. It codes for CASSLTGRSDE. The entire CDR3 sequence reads CASSLTGRSDEQYF.

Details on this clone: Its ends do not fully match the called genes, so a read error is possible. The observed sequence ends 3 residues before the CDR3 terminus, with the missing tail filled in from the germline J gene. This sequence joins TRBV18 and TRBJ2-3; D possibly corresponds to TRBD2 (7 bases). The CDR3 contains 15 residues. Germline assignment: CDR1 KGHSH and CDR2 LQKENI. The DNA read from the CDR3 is TGTGCCAGCTCACCGGCGGGGGCTAGCACAAATACG. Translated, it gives CASSPAGASTNT. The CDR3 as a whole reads CASSPAGASTNTQYF.

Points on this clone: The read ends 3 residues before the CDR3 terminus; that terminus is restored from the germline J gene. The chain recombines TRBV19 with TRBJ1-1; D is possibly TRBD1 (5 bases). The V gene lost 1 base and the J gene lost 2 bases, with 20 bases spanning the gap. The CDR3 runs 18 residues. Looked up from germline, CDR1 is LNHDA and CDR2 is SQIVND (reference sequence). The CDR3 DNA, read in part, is TGTGCCAGTAGTATAGTCCGACAGACAGATGGGGATAACACTGAA. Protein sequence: CASSIVRQTDGDNTE. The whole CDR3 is CASSIVRQTDGDNTEAFF.

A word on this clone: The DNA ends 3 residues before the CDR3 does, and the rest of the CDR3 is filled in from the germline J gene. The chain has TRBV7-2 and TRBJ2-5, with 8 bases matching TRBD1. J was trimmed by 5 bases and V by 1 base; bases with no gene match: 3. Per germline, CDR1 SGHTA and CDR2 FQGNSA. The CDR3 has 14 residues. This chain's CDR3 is CASSLGDRRETQYF. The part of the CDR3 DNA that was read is TGTGCCAGCAGCTTAGGGGACAGGCGGGAGACC.

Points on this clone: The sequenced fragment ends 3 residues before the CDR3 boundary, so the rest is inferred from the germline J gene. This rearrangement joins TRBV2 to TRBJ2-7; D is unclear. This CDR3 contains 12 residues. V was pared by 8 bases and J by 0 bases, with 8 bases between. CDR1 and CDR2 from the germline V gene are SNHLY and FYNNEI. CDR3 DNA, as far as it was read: TGTGCCAGCGGAAGACTCTCCTACGAG. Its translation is CASGRLSYE. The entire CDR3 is CASGRLSYEQYF.

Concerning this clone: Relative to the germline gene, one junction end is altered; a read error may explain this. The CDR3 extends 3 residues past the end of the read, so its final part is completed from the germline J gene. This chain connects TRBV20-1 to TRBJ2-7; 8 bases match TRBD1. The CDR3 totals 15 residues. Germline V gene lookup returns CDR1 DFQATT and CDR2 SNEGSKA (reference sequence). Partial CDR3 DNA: TGCGGTGCTAGAGGTCAACAGGGGGACTTTTGCGAG. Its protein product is CGARGQQGDFCE. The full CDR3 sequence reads CGARGQQGDFCEQYF.

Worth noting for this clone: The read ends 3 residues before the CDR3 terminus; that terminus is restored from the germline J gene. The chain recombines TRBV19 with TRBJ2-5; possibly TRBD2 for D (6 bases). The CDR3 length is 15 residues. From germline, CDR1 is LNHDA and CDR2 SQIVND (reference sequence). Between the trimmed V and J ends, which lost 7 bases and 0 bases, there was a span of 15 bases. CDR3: CASKTGLRDQETQYF. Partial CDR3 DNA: TGTGCCAGTAAAACGGGACTTAGGGACCAAGAGACC.

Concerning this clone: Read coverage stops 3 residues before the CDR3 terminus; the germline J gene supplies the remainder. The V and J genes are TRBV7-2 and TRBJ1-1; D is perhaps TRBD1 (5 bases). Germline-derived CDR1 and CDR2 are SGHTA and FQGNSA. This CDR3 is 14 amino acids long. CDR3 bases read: TGTGCCAGCAGCTTAGGGTTTTTAGGGGAGACA. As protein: CASSLGFLGET. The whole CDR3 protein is CASSLGFLGETAFF. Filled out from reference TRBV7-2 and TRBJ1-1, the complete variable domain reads GAGVSQSPSNKVTEKGKDVELRCDPISGHTALYWYRQSLGQGLEFLIYFQGNSAPDKSGLPSDRFSAERTGGSVSTLTIQRTQQEDSAVYLCASSLGFLGETAFFGQGTRLTVV.

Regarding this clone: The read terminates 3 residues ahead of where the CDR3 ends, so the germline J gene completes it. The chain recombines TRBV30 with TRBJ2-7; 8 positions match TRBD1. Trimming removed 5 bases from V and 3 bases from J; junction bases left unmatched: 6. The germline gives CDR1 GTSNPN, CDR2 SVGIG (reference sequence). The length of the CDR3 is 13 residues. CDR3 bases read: TGTGCCTGGGAGGCTGGACAGGGCTACGAG. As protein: CAWEAGQGYE. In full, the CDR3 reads CAWEAGQGYEQYF.

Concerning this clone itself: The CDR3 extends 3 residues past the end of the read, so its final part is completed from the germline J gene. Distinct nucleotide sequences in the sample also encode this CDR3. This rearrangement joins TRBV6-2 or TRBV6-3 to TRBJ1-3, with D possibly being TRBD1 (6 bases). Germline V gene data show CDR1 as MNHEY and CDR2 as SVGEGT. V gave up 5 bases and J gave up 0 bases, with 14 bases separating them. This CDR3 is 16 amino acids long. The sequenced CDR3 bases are TGTGCCAGCAGTCCCGGGACACCTCTCTCTGGAAACACC. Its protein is CASSPGTPLSGNT. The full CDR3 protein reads CASSPGTPLSGNTIYF.

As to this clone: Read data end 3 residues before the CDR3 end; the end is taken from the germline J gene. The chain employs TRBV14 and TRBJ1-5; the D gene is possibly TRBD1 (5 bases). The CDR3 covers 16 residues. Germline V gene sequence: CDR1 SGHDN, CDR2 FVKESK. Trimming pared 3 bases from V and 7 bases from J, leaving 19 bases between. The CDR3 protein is CASSQMGKGLAQPQHF. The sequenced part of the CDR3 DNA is TGTGCCAGCAGCCAGATGGGCAAGGGGCTCGCCCAGCCC. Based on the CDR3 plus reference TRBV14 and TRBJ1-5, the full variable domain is EAGVTQFPSHSVIEKGQTVTLRCDPISGHDNLYWYRRVMGKEIKFLLHFVKESKQDESGMPNNRFLAERTGGTYSTLKVQPAELEDSGVYFCASSQMGKGLAQPQHFGDGTRLSIL.

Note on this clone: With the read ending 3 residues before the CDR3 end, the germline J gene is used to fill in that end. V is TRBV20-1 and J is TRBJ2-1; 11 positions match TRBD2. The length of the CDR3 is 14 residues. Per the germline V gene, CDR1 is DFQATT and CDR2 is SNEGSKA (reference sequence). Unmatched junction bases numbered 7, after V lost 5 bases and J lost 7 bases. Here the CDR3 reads CSAETSGVDNEQFF. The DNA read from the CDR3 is TGCAGTGCTGAGACTAGCGGGGTTGATAATGAG.

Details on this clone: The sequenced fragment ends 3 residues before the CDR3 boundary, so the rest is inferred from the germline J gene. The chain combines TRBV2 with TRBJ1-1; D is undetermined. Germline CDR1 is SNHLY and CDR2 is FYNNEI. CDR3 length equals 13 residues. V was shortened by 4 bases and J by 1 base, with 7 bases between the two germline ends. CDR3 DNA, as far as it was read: TGTGCCAGCAGTGGATGGGCGAACACTGAA. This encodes CASSGWANTE. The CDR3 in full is CASSGWANTEAFF.

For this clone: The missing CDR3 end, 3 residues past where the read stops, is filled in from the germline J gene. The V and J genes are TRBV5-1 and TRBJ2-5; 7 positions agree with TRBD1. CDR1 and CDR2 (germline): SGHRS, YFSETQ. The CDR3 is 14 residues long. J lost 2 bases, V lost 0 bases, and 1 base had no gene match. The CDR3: CASSLAGQQETQYF. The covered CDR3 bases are TGCGCCAGCAGCTTGGCGGGACAGCAAGAGACC.